A selection of T cell receptor beta chains follows, all from one sample in a study of cytomegalovirus exposure and HLA in healthy donors. Assay used: immunoSEQ multiplex PCR; TCRdb lists only in-frame clones, some missing. The sample includes roughly 130,000 clones, over 85% seen only once; the top ten take about 3.7%. Input material: PBMCs. Receptors originate from a man aged 25-45 years in good health and CMV-seronegative. CDR3s include the opening cysteine and the closing phenylalanine or tryptophan. D genes are given only for firm matches. Size is stated for part of the rows, as once, few or many counts, or as a class when the clone is expanded.

CDR3 DNA,CDR3 protein,V gene,D gene,clone size,J gene
TGTGCCAGCAGCTCTCCCAGGGGCAGCACTGAAGCTTTCTTT,CASSSPRGSTEAFF,TRBV5-6,NA,NA,TRBJ1-1
TGTGCCAGCAGCGCTATAACAGAGACCCAGTACTTC,CASSAITETQYF,TRBV7-9,NA,NA,TRBJ2-5
TGTTGCACAGGGGTCACTGAAGCTTTCTTT,CCTGVTEAFF,TRBV19,TRBD1,NA,TRBJ1-1
TGTGCCACCAGCAGAGTGGGACTAGCGGGGGGGAGGAATGAGCAGTTCTTC,CATSRVGLAGGRNEQFF,TRBV15,TRBD2,NA,TRBJ2-1
TGTGCCAGCTCACTAAGACAGGGGGCGACGACTAAAGAGACCCAGTACTTC,CASSLRQGATTKETQYF,TRBV18,TRBD1,NA,TRBJ2-5
TGTGCCAGCAGCATTCTAGCGGGGGGCCGGTACAATGAGCAGTTCTTC,CASSILAGGRYNEQFF,TRBV13,TRBD2,NA,TRBJ2-1
TGTGCCAGCAGCACCCAGGGATATGGCTACACCTTC,CASSTQGYGYTF,TRBV6-5,NA,NA,TRBJ1-2
TGTGCCAGCAGGTTATGGGGACAGGGGGCATCTTACGAGCAGTACTTC,CASRLWGQGASYEQYF,TRBV7-9,TRBD1,once,TRBJ2-7
TGTGCCAGCAGCCCAAAACTGGACAGGGATAATGAAAAACTGTTTTTT,CASSPKLDRDNEKLFF,TRBV7-6,TRBD1,NA,TRBJ1-4
TGTGCCAGCAGCACTTCGACAGGGTTCTACACTGTCTATGGCTACACCTTC,CASSTSTGFYTVYGYTF,TRBV7-6,TRBD1,few,TRBJ1-2
TGTGCCAGCAGTCGCCAATTCCACGCTACCTACGAGCAGTACTTC,CASSRQFHATYEQYF,TRBV28,NA,NA,TRBJ2-7
TGCGCCAGCAGCTTCGGAGTAAACCAAGAGACCCAGTACTTC,CASSFGVNQETQYF,TRBV5-1,NA,NA,TRBJ2-5
TGCGCCAGCAGCCAAGAGTTTAGGACAGGGAGGGTACAAGAGACCCAGTACTTC,CASSQEFRTGRVQETQYF,TRBV4-1,NA,NA,TRBJ2-5
TGTGCCAGCAGCGAATCGACGGGGGTCGGGATAAACAATGAGCAGTTCTTC,CASSESTGVGINNEQFF,TRBV28,NA,NA,TRBJ2-1
TGTGCCAGTAGTAGGGGGACAGACAAAAGCTCCTATAATTCACCCCTCCACTTT,CASSRGTDKSSYNSPLHF,TRBV19,TRBD1,NA,TRBJ1-6
TGTGCCAGCAGTCGGCCGGGACATACTAATGAAAAACTGTTTTTT,CASSRPGHTNEKLFF,TRBV5-5,NA,NA,TRBJ1-4
TGTGCCAGCAGCTTGACAGGGGGCGCCGATGGCTACACCTTC,CASSLTGGADGYTF,TRBV7-2,TRBD1,NA,TRBJ1-2
TGTGCCAGCTCAAGGGGACAGGGGGCCTACGAGCAGTACTTC,CASSRGQGAYEQYF,TRBV18,TRBD1,once,TRBJ2-7
TGTGCCACCAGCACCGGGGGTGGGACCTCTCTCACAGATACGCAGTATTTT,CATSTGGGTSLTDTQYF,TRBV15,NA,NA,TRBJ2-3
TGTGCCAGCAGGCAGGGCGGCTACACCTTC,CASRQGGYTF,TRBV6-4,NA,NA,TRBJ1-2
TGTGCCAGCAGCCCGACAGGGGCAAGTGAAGCTTTCTTT,CASSPTGASEAFF,TRBV7-9,TRBD1,NA,TRBJ1-1
TGTGCCAGCAGCCCGGGACAGGGGGAGACCCAGTACTTC,CASSPGQGETQYF,TRBV11-2,TRBD1,NA,TRBJ2-5
TGTGCCGGCACAGGGGCCAAAAACATTCAGTACTTC,CAGTGAKNIQYF,TRBV2,NA,NA,TRBJ2-4
TGTGCCAGTACTACTCATTTTGGCACAGATACGCAGTATTTT,CASTTHFGTDTQYF,TRBV19,NA,NA,TRBJ2-3
TGTGCCAGTAGTACCCGCGGTGAAACTGAAGCTTTCTTT,CASSTRGETEAFF,TRBV19,NA,NA,TRBJ1-1
TGTGCCAGCAGCCGGTTCCACCTGAACACTGAAGCTTTCTTT,CASSRFHLNTEAFF,TRBV28,NA,NA,TRBJ1-1
TGTGCCAGCAGTCCCGGGACTGCTAGCACAGATACGCAGTATTTT,CASSPGTASTDTQYF,TRBV6-1,NA,NA,TRBJ2-3
TGCGCCAGCAATGTTCGTACTAGCGGGGGGGCTGGAGATACGCAGTATTTT,CASNVRTSGGAGDTQYF,TRBV5-1,TRBD2,NA,TRBJ2-3
TGCGCCAGCAGCTTTAGCGGGGGCACAGATACGCAGTATTTT,CASSFSGGTDTQYF,TRBV5-1,TRBD2,NA,TRBJ2-3
TGTGCCAGCAGCTTAGTTCGTGAAAAACTGTTTTTT,CASSLVREKLFF,TRBV7-6,NA,once,TRBJ1-4
TGTGCCAGCGGAAACCGGGGTCTTCAAGAGACCCAGTACTTC,CASGNRGLQETQYF,TRBV11-2,NA,NA,TRBJ2-5
TGTGCCAGCAGAGCCGGAGGGGGGGCCACAGATACGCAGTATTTT,CASRAGGGATDTQYF,TRBV9,NA,NA,TRBJ2-3
TGTGCCAGCAGCCCGAGGACAGGCGGGACGGGGGAGCAGTACTTC,CASSPRTGGTGEQYF,TRBV11-1,NA,NA,TRBJ2-7
TGTGCCAGCAGGCCAGGAACCGGGGAGCTGTTTTTT,CASRPGTGELFF,TRBV6-5,NA,NA,TRBJ2-2
TGTGCTAGTGGTTTGGCGGGGGGAGAAGCCTACGAGCAGTACTTC,CASGLAGGEAYEQYF,TRBV12-5,TRBD2,NA,TRBJ2-7
TGTGCCAGCAGAGTCGGGACAGGGATCGACTATGGCTACACCTTC,CASRVGTGIDYGYTF,TRBV6-5,TRBD1,NA,TRBJ1-2
TGTGCCAGCAGCCCGCCGGGAACCCCCTACGAGCAGTACTTC,CASSPPGTPYEQYF,TRBV11-3,NA,once,TRBJ2-7
TGTGCCAGCAGCCCAGGGACAGCCGGGGAGGACATTCAGTACTTC,CASSPGTAGEDIQYF,TRBV7-3,NA,NA,TRBJ2-4
TGTGCCAGCAGGGACAGGGTCGGAAACACCATATATTTT,CASRDRVGNTIYF,TRBV27,TRBD1,NA,TRBJ1-3
TGTGCCAGCAGCTTACAGGGGGCGCGCACCTACGAGCAGTACTTC,CASSLQGARTYEQYF,TRBV7-2,TRBD1,once,TRBJ2-7
TGTGCCAGCAGTGAAGCTTCGGGGGGGCTCTACAATGAGCAGTTCTTC,CASSEASGGLYNEQFF,TRBV6-1,TRBD2,few,TRBJ2-1
TGTGCCAGCAGCTTAGTCCCGGACAGGCCCTACGAGCAGTACTTC,CASSLVPDRPYEQYF,TRBV5-4,TRBD1,NA,TRBJ2-7
TGTGCCAGCAACCCCTTGCCGGGACAGGCCTCCCCCTCCTACGAGCAGTACTTC,CASNPLPGQASPSYEQYF,TRBV21-1,NA,NA,TRBJ2-7
TGTGCCAGCATAAGCAGGGTCGGTGAGCAGTTCTTC,CASISRVGEQFF,TRBV27,NA,once,TRBJ2-1
TGTGCCAGCAGCCTAGAAATGGGACAGCGCAATGAGCAGTTCTTC,CASSLEMGQRNEQFF,TRBV7-8,TRBD1,NA,TRBJ2-1
TGTGCCAGCAGCCAAGGACAGAATTCACCCCTCCACTTT,CASSQGQNSPLHF,TRBV4-2,NA,once,TRBJ1-6
TGTGCCAGCAGTTTGACAGGGCTCGGTAATGAAAAACTGTTTTTT,CASSLTGLGNEKLFF,TRBV11-2,TRBD1,NA,TRBJ1-4
TGTGCCAGCAGTGACCTCCCTGGAGCTTTCACAGATACGCAGTATTTT,CASSDLPGAFTDTQYF,TRBV6-4,NA,NA,TRBJ2-3
TGTGCCAGCAGTGAAAAGGGACTAGCGGTTTACAATGAGCAGTTCTTC,CASSEKGLAVYNEQFF,TRBV2,TRBD2,NA,TRBJ2-1
TGTGCCAGCAGTCCAACCCCAGCGGGGGCCCTGGGAGATACGCAGTATTTT,CASSPTPAGALGDTQYF,TRBV28,TRBD2,NA,TRBJ2-3
TGTGCCAGCAGTGAATCGGGCCGGGAAGGCTACACCTTC,CASSESGREGYTF,TRBV6-1,NA,NA,TRBJ1-2